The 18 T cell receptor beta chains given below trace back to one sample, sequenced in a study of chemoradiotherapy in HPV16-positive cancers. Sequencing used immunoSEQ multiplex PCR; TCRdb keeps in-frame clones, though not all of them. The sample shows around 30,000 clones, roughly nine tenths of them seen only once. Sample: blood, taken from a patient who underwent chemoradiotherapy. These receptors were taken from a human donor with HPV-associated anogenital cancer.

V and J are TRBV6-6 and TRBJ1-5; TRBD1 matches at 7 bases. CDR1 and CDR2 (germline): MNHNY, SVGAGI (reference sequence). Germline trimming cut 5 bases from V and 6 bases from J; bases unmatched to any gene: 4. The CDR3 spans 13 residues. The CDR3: CASSHRGGQPQHF. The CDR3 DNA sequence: TGTGCCAGCAGTCACAGGGGTGGTCAGCCCCAGCATTTT.

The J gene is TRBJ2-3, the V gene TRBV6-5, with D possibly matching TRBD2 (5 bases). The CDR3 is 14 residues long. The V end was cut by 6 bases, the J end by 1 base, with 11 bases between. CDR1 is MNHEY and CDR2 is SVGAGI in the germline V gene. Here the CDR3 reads CASSPGERTDTQYF. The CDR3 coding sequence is TGTGCCAGCAGCCCCGGGGAGCGCACAGATACGCAGTATTTT.

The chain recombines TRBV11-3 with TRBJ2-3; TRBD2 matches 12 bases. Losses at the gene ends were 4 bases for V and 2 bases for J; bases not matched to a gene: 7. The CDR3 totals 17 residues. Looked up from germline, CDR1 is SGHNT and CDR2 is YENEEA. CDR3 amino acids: CASSSKTSGGYTDTQYF. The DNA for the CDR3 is TGTGCCAGCAGCTCCAAGACTAGCGGGGGATACACAGATACGCAGTATTTT.

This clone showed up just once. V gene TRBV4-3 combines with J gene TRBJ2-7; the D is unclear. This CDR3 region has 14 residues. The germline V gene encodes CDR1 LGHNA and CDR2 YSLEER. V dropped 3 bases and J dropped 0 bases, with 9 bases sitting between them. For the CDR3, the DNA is TGCGCCAGCAGCCAGCATTTAAGCTCCTACGAGCAGTACTTC. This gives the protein CASSQHLSSYEQYF.

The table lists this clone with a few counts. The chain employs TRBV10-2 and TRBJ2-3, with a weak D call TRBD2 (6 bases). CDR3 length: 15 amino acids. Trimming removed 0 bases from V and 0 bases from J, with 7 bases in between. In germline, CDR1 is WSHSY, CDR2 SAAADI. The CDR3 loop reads CASSESSGSTDTQYF. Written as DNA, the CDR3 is TGCGCCAGCAGTGAGTCTAGCGGTAGCACAGATACGCAGTATTTT.

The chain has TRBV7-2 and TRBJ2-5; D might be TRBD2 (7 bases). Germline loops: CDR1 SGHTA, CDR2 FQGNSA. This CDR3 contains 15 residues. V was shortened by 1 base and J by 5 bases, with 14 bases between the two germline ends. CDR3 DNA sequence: TGTGCCAGCAGCTTAGATGGGGGAGGGGGGGAGACCCAGTACTTC. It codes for CASSLDGGGGETQYF.

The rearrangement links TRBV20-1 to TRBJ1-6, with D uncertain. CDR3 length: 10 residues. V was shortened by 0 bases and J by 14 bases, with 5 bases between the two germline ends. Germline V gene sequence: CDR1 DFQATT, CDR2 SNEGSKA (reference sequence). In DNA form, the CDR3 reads TGCAGTGCTAGAGATTTGGCCCTCCACTTT. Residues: CSARDLALHF.

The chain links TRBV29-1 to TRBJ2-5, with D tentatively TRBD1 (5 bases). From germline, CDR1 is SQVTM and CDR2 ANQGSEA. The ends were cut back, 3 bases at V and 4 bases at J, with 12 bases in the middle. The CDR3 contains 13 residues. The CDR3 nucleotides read TGCAGCGTTGAGGGCAGGGCCATAGAGACCCAGTACTTC. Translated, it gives CSVEGRAIETQYF.

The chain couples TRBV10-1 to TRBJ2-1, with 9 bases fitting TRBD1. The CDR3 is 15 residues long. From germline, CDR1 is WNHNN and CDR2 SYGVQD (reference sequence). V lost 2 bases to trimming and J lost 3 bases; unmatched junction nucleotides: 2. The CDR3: CASSERQGDYNEQFF. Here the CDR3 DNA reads TGCGCCAGCAGTGAGAGACAGGGGGACTACAATGAGCAGTTCTTC.

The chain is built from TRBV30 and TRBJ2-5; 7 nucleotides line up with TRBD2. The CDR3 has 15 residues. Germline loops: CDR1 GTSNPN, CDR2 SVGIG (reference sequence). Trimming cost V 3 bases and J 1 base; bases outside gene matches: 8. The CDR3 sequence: CAWRSALAVQETQYF. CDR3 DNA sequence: TGTGCCTGGAGATCCGCCCTAGCGGTCCAAGAGACCCAGTACTTC.

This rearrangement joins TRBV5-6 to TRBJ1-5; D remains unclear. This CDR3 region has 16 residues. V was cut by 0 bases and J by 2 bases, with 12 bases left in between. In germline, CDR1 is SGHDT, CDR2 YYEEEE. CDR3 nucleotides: TGTGCCAGCAGCTTGGGGCAGCTTGGCGGCAATCAGCCCCAGCATTTT. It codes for CASSLGQLGGNQPQHF.

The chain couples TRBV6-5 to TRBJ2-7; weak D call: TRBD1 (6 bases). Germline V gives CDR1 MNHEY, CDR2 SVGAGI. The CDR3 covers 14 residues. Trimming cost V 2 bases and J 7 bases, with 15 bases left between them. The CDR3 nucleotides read TGTGCCAGCAGTTACGATGGGGGCCCAGGGGAGCAGTACTTC. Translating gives CASSYDGGPGEQYF.

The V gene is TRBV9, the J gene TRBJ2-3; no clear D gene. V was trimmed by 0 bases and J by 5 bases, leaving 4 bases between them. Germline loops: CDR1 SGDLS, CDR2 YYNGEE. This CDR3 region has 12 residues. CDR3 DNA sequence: TGTGCCAGCAGCGTAGCGAAAGATACGCAGTATTTT. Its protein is CASSVAKDTQYF.

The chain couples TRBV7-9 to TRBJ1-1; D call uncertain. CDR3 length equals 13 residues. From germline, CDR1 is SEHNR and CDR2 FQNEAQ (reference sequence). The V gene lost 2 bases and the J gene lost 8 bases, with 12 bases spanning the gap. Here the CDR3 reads CASSLLGGAEAFF. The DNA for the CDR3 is TGTGCCAGCAGCTTATTGGGCGGCGCCGAAGCTTTCTTT. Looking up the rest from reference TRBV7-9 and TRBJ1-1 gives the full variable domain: DTGVSQNPRHKITKRGQNVTFRCDPISEHNRLYWYRQTLGQGPEFLTYFQNEAQLEKSRLLSDRFSAERPKGSFSTLEIQRTEQGDSAMYLCASSLLGGAEAFFGQGTRLTVV.

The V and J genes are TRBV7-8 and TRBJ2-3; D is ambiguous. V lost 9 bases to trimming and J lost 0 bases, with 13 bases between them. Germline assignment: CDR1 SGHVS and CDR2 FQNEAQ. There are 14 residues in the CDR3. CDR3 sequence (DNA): TGTGCCAGTGACTGGGGTGGCAGCACAGATACGCAGTATTTT. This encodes CASDWGGSTDTQYF.

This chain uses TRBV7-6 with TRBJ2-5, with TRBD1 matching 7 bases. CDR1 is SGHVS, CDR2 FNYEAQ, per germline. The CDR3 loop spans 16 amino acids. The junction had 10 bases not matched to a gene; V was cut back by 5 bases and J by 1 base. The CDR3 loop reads CASSPTRSGGQETQYF. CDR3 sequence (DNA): TGTGCCAGCAGCCCCACCCGTTCAGGGGGCCAAGAGACCCAGTACTTC.

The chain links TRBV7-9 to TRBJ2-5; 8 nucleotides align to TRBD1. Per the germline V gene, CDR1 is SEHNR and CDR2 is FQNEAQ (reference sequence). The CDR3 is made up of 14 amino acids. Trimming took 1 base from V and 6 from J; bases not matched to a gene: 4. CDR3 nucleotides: TGTGCCAGCAGCTTAGAAGGACAGGGACAGACCCAGTACTTC. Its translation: CASSLEGQGQTQYF. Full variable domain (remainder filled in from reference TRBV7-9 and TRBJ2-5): DTGVSQNPRHKITKRGQNVTFRCDPISEHNRLYWYRQTLGQGPEFLTYFQNEAQLEKSRLLSDRFSAERPKGSFSTLEIQRTEQGDSAMYLCASSLEGQGQTQYFGPGTRLLVL.

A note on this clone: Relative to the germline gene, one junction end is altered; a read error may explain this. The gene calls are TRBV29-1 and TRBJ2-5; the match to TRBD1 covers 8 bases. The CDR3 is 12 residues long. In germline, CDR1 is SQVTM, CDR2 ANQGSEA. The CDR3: CSVERTGTRRDF. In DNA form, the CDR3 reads TGCAGCGTTGAACGGACAGGGACTCGGAGAGACTTC.